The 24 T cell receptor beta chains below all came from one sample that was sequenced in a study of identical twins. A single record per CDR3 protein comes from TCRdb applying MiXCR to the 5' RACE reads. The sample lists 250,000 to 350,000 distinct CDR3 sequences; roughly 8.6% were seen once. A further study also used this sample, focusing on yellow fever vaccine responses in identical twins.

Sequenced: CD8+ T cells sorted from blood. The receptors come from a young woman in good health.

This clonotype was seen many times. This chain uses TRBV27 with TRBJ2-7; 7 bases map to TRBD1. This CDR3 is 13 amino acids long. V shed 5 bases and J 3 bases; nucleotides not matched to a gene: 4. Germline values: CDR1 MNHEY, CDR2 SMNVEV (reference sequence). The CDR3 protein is CASSADRDYEQYF. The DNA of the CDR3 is TGTGCCAGCAGTGCTGACAGGGACTACGAGCAGTACTTC.

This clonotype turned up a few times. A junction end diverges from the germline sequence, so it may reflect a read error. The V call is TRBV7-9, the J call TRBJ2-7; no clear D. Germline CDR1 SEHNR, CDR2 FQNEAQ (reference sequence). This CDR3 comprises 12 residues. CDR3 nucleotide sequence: TGTGCCAGCATCACTCCCCCGGACCCCCTAAACTTC. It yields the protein CASITPPDPLNF.

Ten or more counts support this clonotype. DNA of the CDR3: TGTGCCAGCAGAGGTAGCGCCTCCTACGAGCAGTACTTC. Translating gives CASRGSASYEQYF. This rearrangement joins TRBV12-3 or TRBV12-4 to TRBJ2-7, with D perhaps TRBD2 (5 bases). The length of the CDR3 is 13 residues. Trimming pared 6 bases from V and 0 bases from J, leaving 9 bases between.

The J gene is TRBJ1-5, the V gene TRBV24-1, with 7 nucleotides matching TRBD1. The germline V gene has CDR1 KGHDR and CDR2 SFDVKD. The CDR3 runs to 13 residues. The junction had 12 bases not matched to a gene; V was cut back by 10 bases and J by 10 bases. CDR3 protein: CATQGTAISPQHF. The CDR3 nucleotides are TGTGCCACTCAGGGGACAGCTATCAGCCCCCAGCATTTT.

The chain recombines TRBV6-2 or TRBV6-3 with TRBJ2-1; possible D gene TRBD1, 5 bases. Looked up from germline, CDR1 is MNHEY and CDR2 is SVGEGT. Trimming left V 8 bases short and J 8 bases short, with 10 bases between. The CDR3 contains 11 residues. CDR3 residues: CASGHRDEQFF. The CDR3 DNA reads TGTGCCAGCGGACATAGGGATGAGCAGTTCTTC.

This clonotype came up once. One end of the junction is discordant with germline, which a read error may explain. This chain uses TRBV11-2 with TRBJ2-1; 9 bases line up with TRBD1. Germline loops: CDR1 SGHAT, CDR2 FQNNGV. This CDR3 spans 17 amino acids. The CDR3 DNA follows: TGTGCCAGCAGCGCACTAGTCCCACAGGGGGCGTACAAGGAGCAGTTCTTC. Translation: CASSALVPQGAYKEQFF.

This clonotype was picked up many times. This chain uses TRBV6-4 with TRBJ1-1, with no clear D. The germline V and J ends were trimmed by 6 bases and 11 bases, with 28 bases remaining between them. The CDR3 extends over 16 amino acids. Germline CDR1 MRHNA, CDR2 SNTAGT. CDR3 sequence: CASRDRTNRRVRRAFF. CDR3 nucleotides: TGTGCCAGCAGGGATAGGACGAATCGGAGGGTTCGGAGGGCTTTCTTT.

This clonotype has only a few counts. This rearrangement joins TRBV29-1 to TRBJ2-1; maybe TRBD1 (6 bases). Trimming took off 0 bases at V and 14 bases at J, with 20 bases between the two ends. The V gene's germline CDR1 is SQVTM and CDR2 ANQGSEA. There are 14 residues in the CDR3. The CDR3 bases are TGCAGCGTTGAAGACTCCGTCAGAGGACAGTCTGAGTTCTTC. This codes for CSVEDSVRGQSEFF.

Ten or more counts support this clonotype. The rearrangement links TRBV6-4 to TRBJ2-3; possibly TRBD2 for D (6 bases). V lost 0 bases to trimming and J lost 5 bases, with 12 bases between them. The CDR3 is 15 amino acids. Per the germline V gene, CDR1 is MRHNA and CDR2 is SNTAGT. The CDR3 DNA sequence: TGTGCCAGCAGTGACTCGGGACTCGCGGGAGATACGCAGTATTTT. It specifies CASSDSGLAGDTQYF.

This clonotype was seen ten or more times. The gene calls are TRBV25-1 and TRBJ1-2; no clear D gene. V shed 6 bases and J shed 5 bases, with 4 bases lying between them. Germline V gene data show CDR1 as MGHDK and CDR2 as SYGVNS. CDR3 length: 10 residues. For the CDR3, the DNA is TGTGCCAGCAGGGGATATGGCTACACCTTC. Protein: CASRGYGYTF.

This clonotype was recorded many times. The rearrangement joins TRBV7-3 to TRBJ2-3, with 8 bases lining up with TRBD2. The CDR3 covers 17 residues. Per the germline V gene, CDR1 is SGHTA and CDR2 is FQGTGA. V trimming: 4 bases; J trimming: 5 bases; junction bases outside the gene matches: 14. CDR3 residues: CASSSGLADPLEDTQYF. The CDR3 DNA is TGTGCCAGCAGCTCTGGACTAGCCGACCCTCTTGAAGATACGCAGTATTTT.

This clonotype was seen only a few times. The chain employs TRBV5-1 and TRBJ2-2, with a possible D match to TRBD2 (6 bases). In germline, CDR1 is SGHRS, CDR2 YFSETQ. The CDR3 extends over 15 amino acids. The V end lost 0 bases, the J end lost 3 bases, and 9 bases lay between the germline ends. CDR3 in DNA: TGCGCCAGCAGCTTGGCTGCGGGGTACACCGGGGAGCTGTTTTTT. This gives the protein CASSLAAGYTGELFF.

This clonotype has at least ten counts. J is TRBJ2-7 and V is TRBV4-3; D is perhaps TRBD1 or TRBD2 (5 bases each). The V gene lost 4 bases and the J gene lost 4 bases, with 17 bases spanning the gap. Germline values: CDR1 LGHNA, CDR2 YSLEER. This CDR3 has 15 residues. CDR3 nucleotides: TGCGCCAGCAGCCTCCACCGGGGCTACCTATACGAGCAGTACTTC. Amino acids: CASSLHRGYLYEQYF.

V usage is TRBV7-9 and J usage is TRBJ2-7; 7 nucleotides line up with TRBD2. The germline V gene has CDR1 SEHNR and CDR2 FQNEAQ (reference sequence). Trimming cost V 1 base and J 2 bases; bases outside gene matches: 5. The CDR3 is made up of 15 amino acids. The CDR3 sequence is CASSLVPAGAYEQYF. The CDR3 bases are TGTGCCAGCAGCTTAGTCCCCGCGGGAGCCTACGAGCAGTACTTC.

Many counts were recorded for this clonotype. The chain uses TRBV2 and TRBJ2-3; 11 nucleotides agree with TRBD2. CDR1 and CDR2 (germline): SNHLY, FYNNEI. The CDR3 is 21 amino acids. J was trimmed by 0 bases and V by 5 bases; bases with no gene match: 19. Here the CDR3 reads CASSTTDPGTSGTDSTDTQYF. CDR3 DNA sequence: TGTGCCAGCAGTACAACCGACCCCGGGACTAGCGGTACCGATAGCACAGATACGCAGTATTTT. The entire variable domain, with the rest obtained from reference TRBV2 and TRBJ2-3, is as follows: EPEVTQTPSHQVTQMGQEVILRCVPISNHLYFYWYRQILGQKVEFLVSFYNNEISEKSEIFDDQFSVERPDGSNFTLKIRSTKLEDSAMYFCASSTTDPGTSGTDSTDTQYFGPGTRLTVL.

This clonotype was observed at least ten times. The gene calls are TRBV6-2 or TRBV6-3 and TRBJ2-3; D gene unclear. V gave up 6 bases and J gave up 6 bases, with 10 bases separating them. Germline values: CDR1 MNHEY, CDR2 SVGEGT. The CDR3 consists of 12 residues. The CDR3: CASSELMDTQYF. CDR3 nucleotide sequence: TGTGCCAGCAGCGAACTAATGGATACGCAGTATTTT.

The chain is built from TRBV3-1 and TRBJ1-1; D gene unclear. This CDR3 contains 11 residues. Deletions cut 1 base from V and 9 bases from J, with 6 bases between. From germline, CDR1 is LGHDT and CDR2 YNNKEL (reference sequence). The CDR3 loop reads CASSQGSQAFF. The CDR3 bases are TGTGCCAGCAGCCAAGGTTCTCAAGCTTTCTTT.

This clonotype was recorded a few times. The CDR3 DNA is TGTGCCAGCAGCCCCCCCCTGCGGGGCTGGGAGACCCAGTACTTC. It translates to CASSPPLRGWETQYF. The genes are TRBV7-2 and TRBJ2-5; maybe TRBD2 (6 bases). Trimming took off 5 bases at V and 5 bases at J, with 18 bases between the two ends. CDR1 is SGHTA and CDR2 is FQGNSA in the germline V gene. The CDR3 totals 15 residues.

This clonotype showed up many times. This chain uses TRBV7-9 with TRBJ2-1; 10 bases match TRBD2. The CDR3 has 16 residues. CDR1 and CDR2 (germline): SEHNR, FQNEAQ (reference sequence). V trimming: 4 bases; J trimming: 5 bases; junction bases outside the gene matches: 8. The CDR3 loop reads CASSSARTSGNNEQFF. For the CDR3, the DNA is TGTGCCAGCAGCTCCGCCCGGACTAGCGGCAACAATGAGCAGTTCTTC.

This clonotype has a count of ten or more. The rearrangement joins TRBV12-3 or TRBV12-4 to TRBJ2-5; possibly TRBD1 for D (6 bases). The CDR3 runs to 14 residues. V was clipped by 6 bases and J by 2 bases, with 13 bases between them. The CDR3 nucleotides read TGTGCCAGCAGACTACAGGGTGGGCAAGAGACCCAGTACTTC. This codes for CASRLQGGQETQYF.

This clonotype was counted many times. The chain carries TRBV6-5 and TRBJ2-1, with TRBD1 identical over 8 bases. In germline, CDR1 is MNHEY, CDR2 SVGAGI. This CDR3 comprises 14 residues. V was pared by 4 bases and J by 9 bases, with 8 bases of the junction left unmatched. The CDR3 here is CASSSEQGVSEQFF. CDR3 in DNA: TGTGCCAGCAGTTCCGAACAGGGGGTAAGTGAGCAGTTCTTC.

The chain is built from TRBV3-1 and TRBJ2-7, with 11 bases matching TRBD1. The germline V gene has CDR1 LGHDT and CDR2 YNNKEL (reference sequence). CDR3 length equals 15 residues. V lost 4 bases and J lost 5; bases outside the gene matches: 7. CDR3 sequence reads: CASSPYGQGAHEQYF. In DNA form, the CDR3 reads TGTGCCAGCAGCCCTTACGGACAGGGGGCCCACGAGCAGTACTTC.

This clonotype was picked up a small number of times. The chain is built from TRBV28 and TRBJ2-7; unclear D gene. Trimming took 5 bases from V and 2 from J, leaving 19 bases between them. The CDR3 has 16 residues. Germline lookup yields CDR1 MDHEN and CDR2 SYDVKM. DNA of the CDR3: TGTGCCAGCAGTACCGAATCCGGACCCGCAGCCTACGAGCAGTACTTC. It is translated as CASSTESGPAAYEQYF.

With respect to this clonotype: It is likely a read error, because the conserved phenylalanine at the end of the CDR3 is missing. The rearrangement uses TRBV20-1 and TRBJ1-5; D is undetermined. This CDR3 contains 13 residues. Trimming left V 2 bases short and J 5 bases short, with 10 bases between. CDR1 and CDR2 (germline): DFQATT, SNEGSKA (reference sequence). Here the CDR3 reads CSARSPGDQPQHI. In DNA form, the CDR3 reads TGCAGTGCTAGATCCCCCGGAGATCAGCCCCAGCATATT.